Below, 23 T cell receptor beta chains from the same sample are listed, as sequenced in a study of blood T cells in healthy people across ages. Primed by a sample-barcoded 5' primer and a J-beta primer mix, a second PCR proceeded for 7 to 11 cycles. TCRdb passed the 5' RACE reads through MiXCR, listing each CDR3 protein once. The sample consists of more than 1 million distinct CDR3 sequences, 45% of them appearing once. The sample was blood. These receptors all come from a woman aged 55-69 years in good health.

This clonotype showed up just a few times. This chain uses TRBV7-2 with TRBJ1-4, with 9 nucleotides matching TRBD1. The CDR3 spans 15 residues. With V trimmed by 5 bases and J by 4 bases, 5 bases remained unmatched. Germline loops: CDR1 SGHTA, CDR2 FQGNSA. CDR3 sequence: CASSPRTGVNEKLFF. CDR3 in DNA: TGTGCCAGCAGCCCCCGGACAGGGGTTAATGAAAAACTGTTTTTT.

The gene calls are TRBV12-3 or TRBV12-4 and TRBJ1-1; no clear D. The length of the CDR3 is 13 residues. Trimming shortened V by 5 bases and J by 1 base, and 8 bases separated the two germline ends. CDR3 sequence (DNA): TGTGCCAGCAGTCTATACAAGAACACTGAAGCTTTCTTT. The encoded protein is CASSLYKNTEAFF.

This clonotype occurred a few times. The genes are TRBV20-1 and TRBJ2-1; D is perhaps TRBD2 (6 bases). CDR1 DFQATT and CDR2 SNEGSKA come from the germline V gene (reference sequence). This CDR3 comprises 10 residues. With 2 bases removed from V and 11 bases from J, the gap between germline ends came to 7 bases. The CDR3 reads CSARSGQQFF. As DNA, the CDR3 is TGCAGTGCTAGAAGCGGGCAGCAGTTCTTC.

The chain links TRBV5-6 to TRBJ2-7, with a possible D match to TRBD1 (6 bases). Trimming removed 3 bases at V and 9 bases at J, with 28 bases between. This CDR3 is 17 amino acids long. CDR1 SGHDT and CDR2 YYEEEE come from the germline V gene. CDR3 in DNA: TGTGCCAGCAGCTATGGGACCCGGGACAAAGGACCTTTCTCGCAGTACTTC. Translating it yields CASSYGTRDKGPFSQYF.

The gene calls are TRBV21-1 and TRBJ2-3; the table's D call, TRBD1, has no DNA check behind it. TRBV21-1 is described as a pseudogene. CDR3 length: 17 amino acids. The CDR3 sequence is CASSKNLPGALADTQYF. The CDR3 region has the DNA TGTGCCAGCAGCAAAAATCTTCCAGGCGCACTCGCAGATACGCAGTATTTT.

This chain uses TRBV27 with TRBJ1-4, with TRBD1 as a possible D gene (5 bases). Trimming removed 1 base from V and 8 bases from J, with 14 bases in between. The V gene's germline CDR1 is MNHEY and CDR2 SMNVEV (reference sequence). The CDR3 spans 15 residues. As DNA, the CDR3 is TGTGCCAGCAGTTTATTGGGGAGGGGAGAGGAAAAACTGTTTTTT. This translates into CASSLLGRGEEKLFF.

This chain connects TRBV5-5 to TRBJ2-1, with 11 bases matching TRBD2. V lost 3 bases and J lost 7; bases outside the gene matches: 9. CDR3 size: 16 residues. Germline CDR1 SGHKS, CDR2 YYEKEE (reference sequence). CDR3 sequence reads: CASSSRVLAGENEQFF. For the CDR3, the DNA is TGTGCCAGCAGCTCCAGGGTACTAGCGGGAGAGAATGAGCAGTTCTTC.

This rearrangement joins TRBV18 to TRBJ1-4; TRBD1 agrees at 7 bases. V gave up 0 bases and J gave up 11 bases; unmatched junction bases: 6. This CDR3 is built from 14 residues. Germline CDR1 KGHSH, CDR2 LQKENI. The CDR3 DNA follows: TGTGCCAGCTCACCACCCGGACAGGACGGGAAACTGTTTTTT. Residues: CASSPPGQDGKLFF.

The gene calls are TRBV24-1 and TRBJ2-3; no clear D gene. The V gene lost 9 bases and the J gene lost 2 bases, with 11 bases spanning the gap. CDR3 length: 13 amino acids. CDR1 and CDR2 (germline): KGHDR, SFDVKD. CDR3 coding DNA: TGTGCCACCCGGTCTCGCCTCACAGATACGCAGTATTTT. This codes for CATRSRLTDTQYF.

A single count supports this clonotype. Given a much more abundant clone one base away, this may be a read error. The chain has TRBV11-1 and TRBJ2-2; no firm D call. This CDR3 has 14 amino acids. V shed 1 base and J shed 2 bases, with 5 bases lying between them. Per germline, CDR1 SGHAT and CDR2 FQDESV (reference sequence). CDR3 loop: CASSLGCNTGELFF. The CDR3 region has the DNA TGTGCCAGCAGCTTAGGATGTAACACCGGGGAGCTGTTTTTT.

The table lists this clonotype with a few counts. The chain is built from TRBV14 and TRBJ1-4; weak D call: TRBD1 (5 bases). The CDR3 length is 14 residues. In germline, CDR1 is SGHDN, CDR2 FVKESK. Between the trimmed V and J ends, which lost 4 bases and 6 bases, there was a span of 12 bases. The CDR3 nucleotides are TGTGCCAGCAGCCCCAGAGGGGCAGATGAAAAACTGTTTTTT. Protein product: CASSPRGADEKLFF.

The table lists this clonotype with a few counts. CDR3 sequence: CSGILSGRPSSYNEQFF. In DNA, the CDR3 is TGCAGCGGGATTCTTAGCGGGAGGCCAAGCTCCTACAATGAGCAGTTCTTC. The chain links TRBV29-1 to TRBJ2-1; 10 nucleotides agree with TRBD2. V shed 7 bases and J 0 bases; nucleotides not matched to a gene: 12. Per the germline V gene, CDR1 is SQVTM and CDR2 is ANQGSEA. The CDR3 consists of 17 residues.

This clonotype was seen more than once but under ten times. The CDR3 nucleotides read TGTGCCAGCAGCAAAGGCGGGACTAACACAGATACGCAGTATTTT. This translates into CASSKGGTNTDTQYF. This chain uses TRBV21-1 with TRBJ2-3; TRBD2, as called in the table, went unchecked against the DNA. TRBV21-1 is noted as a pseudogene. The CDR3 sequence is 15 residues long.

The table lists this clonotype with a few counts. The chain carries TRBV28 and TRBJ2-6; D is unclear. V lost 3 bases, J lost 0 bases, and 12 bases lay in between. CDR3 length: 17 residues. The germline V gene has CDR1 MDHEN and CDR2 SYDVKM. As DNA, the CDR3 is TGTGCCAGCAGTTTTATCGGCGGACCCTCTGGGGCCAACGTCCTGACTTTC. It yields the protein CASSFIGGPSGANVLTF.

This clonotype occurred many times. This rearrangement joins TRBV6-2 or TRBV6-3 to TRBJ2-5; 9 bases align to TRBD2. With 2 bases clipped from V and 5 bases from J, the junction kept 15 bases outside the gene matches. CDR3 length: 18 amino acids. Germline CDR1 and CDR2: MNHEY and SVGEGT. In DNA, the CDR3 is TGTGCCAGCAGTTACAAGATGGGTTCTAGCGGGAATTATGAGACCCAGTACTTC. It specifies CASSYKMGSSGNYETQYF.

The chain joins TRBV28 to TRBJ2-5, with a weak D call TRBD2 (6 bases). The CDR3 consists of 13 residues. V was pared by 5 bases and J by 5 bases, with 12 bases between. CDR1 is MDHEN and CDR2 is SYDVKM in the germline V gene. The CDR3 DNA sequence: TGTGCCAGCAGTGGGGCGGGGAAGGAGACCCAGTACTTC. Its protein product is CASSGAGKETQYF.

The chain combines TRBV6-5 with TRBJ2-3; 8 bases map to TRBD2. The CDR3 covers 14 residues. The germline V gene has CDR1 MNHEY and CDR2 SVGAGI. V lost 2 bases to trimming and J lost 6 bases; unmatched junction nucleotides: 4. CDR3 in DNA: TGTGCCAGCAGTTACGGGACTAGTTCCGATACGCAGTATTTT. This sequence encodes CASSYGTSSDTQYF.

This clonotype showed up just a few times. The chain carries TRBV10-1 and TRBJ2-1; 8 bases align to TRBD2. From germline, CDR1 is WNHNN and CDR2 SYGVQD (reference sequence). V dropped 4 bases and J dropped 5; count of bases not matched to a gene: 10. CDR3 length equals 16 residues. CDR3 residues: CASSGGGLGRDNEQFF. In nucleotides, the CDR3 is TGCGCCAGCAGTGGAGGGGGACTAGGGAGGGACAATGAGCAGTTCTTC.

This clonotype was seen only a few times. The V call is TRBV7-9, the J call TRBJ2-1, with 11 bases fitting TRBD1. Germline values: CDR1 SEHNR, CDR2 FQNEAQ (reference sequence). Trimming at V came to 5 bases and at J to 8 bases, leaving 11 bases not matched to a gene. The CDR3 is 16 amino acids. The CDR3 loop is CASSVPGTGGRDEQFF. The CDR3 nucleotides read TGTGCCAGCAGCGTCCCCGGGACAGGGGGTCGCGATGAGCAGTTCTTC.

In its sample, this clonotype was seen a few times. Here the CDR3 reads CASSSGLAGWVDTQYF. The CDR3 DNA reads as TGTGCCAGCAGTTCGGGACTAGCGGGATGGGTAGATACGCAGTATTTT. This chain links TRBV7-2 with TRBJ2-3; TRBD2 aligns across 13 bases. The V gene end was trimmed by 6 bases and the J gene end by 5 bases; junction bases not matched to a gene: 8. The germline gives CDR1 SGHTA, CDR2 FQGNSA. The CDR3 has 16 amino acids.

CDR3 sequence: CASSLEDIRDRRGEQYF. CDR3 nucleotide sequence: TGCGCCAGCAGCTTGGAGGACATCCGGGACAGGAGAGGCGAGCAGTACTTC. This sequence joins TRBV5-1 and TRBJ2-5, with 8 bases lining up with TRBD1. The better agreement between TRBJ2-7 and the DNA end casts doubt on the J call. This CDR3 has 17 residues. CDR1 is SGHRS, CDR2 YFSETQ, per germline.

The V and J genes are TRBV20-1 and TRBJ2-7, with D unclear. CDR1 and CDR2 from the germline V gene are DFQATT and SNEGSKA (reference sequence). This CDR3 spans 10 amino acids. The V and J ends lost 6 bases and 5 bases respectively, with 8 bases between them. CDR3 sequence: CSAQINEQYF. The CDR3 bases are TGCAGTGCACAGATTAACGAGCAGTACTTC.

This clonotype was counted only a few times. V usage is TRBV20-1 and J usage is TRBJ1-5; D is unclear. The CDR3 is 16 amino acids. Trimming shortened V by 3 bases and J by 2 bases, and 17 bases separated the two germline ends. In germline, CDR1 is DFQATT, CDR2 SNEGSKA (reference sequence). The CDR3: CSASRPPRQGNQPQHF. For the CDR3, the DNA is TGCAGTGCTAGCCGACCGCCCAGGCAGGGCAATCAGCCCCAGCATTTT.